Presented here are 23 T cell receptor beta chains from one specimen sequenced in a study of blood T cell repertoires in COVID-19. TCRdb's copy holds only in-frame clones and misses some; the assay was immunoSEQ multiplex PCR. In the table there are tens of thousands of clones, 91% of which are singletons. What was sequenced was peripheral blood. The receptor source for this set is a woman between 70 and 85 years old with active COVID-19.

CDR3 DNA sequence: TGTGCCAGCGCATCCGGGACAAGAAATCAGCCCCAGCATTTT. Translating it yields CASASGTRNQPQHF. The chain uses TRBV6-6 and TRBJ1-5; TRBD1 might be the D (6 bases). V was shortened by 8 bases and J by 4 bases, with 15 bases between the two germline ends. The CDR3 length is 14 residues. CDR1 is MNHNY, CDR2 SVGAGI, per germline (reference sequence).

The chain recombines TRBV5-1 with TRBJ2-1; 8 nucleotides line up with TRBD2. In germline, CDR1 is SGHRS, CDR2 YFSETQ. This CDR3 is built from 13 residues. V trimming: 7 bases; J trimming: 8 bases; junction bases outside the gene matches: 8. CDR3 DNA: TGCGCCAGCCCTGAGCGGGAGAAAGATGAGCAGTTCTTC. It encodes CASPEREKDEQFF.

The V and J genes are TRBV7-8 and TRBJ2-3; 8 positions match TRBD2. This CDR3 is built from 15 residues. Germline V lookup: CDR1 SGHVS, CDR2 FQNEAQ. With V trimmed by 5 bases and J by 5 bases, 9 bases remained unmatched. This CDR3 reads CASSPMGTRGDTQYF. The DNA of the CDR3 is TGTGCCAGCAGCCCCATGGGGACTAGAGGAGATACGCAGTATTTT. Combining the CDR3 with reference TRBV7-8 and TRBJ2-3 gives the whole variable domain GAGVSQSPRYKVAKRGQDVALRCDPISGHVSLFWYQQALGQGPEFLTYFQNEAQLDKSGLPSDRFFAERPEGSVSTLKIQRTQQEDSAVYLCASSPMGTRGDTQYFGPGTRLTVL.

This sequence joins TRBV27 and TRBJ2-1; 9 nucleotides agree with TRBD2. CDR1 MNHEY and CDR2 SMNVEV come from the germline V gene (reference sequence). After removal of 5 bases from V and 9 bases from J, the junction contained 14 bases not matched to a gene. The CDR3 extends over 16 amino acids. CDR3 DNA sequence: TGTGCCAGCAGTATCATAGCGGGAGTAGCCACGGGTGAGCAGTTCTTC. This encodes CASSIIAGVATGEQFF.

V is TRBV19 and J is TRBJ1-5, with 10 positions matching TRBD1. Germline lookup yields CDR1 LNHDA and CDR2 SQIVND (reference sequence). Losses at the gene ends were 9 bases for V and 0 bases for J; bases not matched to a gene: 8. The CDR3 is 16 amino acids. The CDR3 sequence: CASKGWDRGSNQPQHF. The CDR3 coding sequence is TGTGCCAGCAAAGGCTGGGACAGGGGTAGCAATCAGCCCCAGCATTTT.

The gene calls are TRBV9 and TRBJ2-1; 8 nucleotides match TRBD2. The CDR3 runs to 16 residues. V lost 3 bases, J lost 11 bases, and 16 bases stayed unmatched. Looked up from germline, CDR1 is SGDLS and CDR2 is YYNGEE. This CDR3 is CASSDSGAGGVSKQFF. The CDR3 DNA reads TGTGCCAGCAGCGACTCGGGGGCGGGAGGCGTGAGTAAGCAGTTCTTC.

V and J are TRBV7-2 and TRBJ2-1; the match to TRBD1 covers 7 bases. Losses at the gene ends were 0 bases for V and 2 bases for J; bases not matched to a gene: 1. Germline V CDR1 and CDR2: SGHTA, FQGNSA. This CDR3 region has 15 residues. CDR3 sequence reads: CASSLAQGAYNEQFF. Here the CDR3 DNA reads TGTGCCAGCAGCTTAGCCCAGGGGGCCTACAATGAGCAGTTCTTC.

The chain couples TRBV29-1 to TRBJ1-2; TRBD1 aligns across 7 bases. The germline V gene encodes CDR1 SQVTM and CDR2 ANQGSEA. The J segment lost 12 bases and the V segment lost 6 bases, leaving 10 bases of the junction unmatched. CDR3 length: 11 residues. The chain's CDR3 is CSVYLGTVNTF. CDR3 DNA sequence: TGCAGCGTGTATTTAGGGACAGTCAACACCTTC.

The CDR3 loop reads CASSIYRGEKNTEAFF. Here the CDR3 DNA reads TGTGCCAGTAGTATCTACAGGGGGGAAAAGAACACTGAAGCTTTCTTT. The V gene is TRBV19, the J gene TRBJ1-1; 8 positions match TRBD1. The CDR3 consists of 16 residues. V trimming: 3 bases; J trimming: 1 base; junction bases outside the gene matches: 7. Germline CDR1 is LNHDA and CDR2 is SQIVND (reference sequence).

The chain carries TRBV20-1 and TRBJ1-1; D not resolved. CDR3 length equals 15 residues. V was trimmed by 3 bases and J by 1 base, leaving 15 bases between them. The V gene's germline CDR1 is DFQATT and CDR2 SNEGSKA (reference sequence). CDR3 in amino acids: CSASVLSSANTEAFF. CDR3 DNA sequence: TGCAGTGCTAGTGTCCTATCCTCCGCGAACACTGAAGCTTTCTTT.

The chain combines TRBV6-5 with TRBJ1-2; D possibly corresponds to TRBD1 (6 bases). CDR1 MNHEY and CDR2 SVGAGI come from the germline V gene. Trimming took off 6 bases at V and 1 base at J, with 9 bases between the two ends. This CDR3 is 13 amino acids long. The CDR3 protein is CASRKGGNYGYTF. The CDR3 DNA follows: TGTGCCAGCAGAAAAGGGGGTAACTATGGCTACACCTTC.

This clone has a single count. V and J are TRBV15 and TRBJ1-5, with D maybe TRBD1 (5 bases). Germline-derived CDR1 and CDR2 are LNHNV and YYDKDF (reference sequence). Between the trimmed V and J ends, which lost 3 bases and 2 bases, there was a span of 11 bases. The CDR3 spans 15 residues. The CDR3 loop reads CATSRWGVGNQPQHF. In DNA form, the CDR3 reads TGTGCCACCAGCAGGTGGGGGGTCGGCAATCAGCCCCAGCATTTT.

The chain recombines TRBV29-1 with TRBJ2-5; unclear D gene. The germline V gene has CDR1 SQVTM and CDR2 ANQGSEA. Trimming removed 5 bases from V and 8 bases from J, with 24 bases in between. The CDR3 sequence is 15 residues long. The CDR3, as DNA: TGCAGCGTTCGGTCCCAGCGATCCGACTTGCGTACCCAGTACTTC. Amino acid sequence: CSVRSQRSDLRTQYF.

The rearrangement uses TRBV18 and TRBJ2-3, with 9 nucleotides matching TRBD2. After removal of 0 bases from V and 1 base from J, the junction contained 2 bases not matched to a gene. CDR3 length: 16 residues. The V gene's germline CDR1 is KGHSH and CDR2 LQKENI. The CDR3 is CASSPPRTSGTDTQYF. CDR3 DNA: TGTGCCAGCTCACCACCCAGGACTAGCGGCACAGATACGCAGTATTTT.

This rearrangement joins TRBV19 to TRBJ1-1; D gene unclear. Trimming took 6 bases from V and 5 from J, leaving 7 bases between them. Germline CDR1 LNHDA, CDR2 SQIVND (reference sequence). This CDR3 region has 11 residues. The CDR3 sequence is CASSYWTEAFF. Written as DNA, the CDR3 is TGTGCCAGTAGCTATTGGACTGAAGCTTTCTTT.

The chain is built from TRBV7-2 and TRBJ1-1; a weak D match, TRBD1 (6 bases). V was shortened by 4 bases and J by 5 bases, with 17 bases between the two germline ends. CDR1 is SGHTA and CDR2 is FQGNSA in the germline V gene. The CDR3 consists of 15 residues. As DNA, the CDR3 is TGTGCCAGCAGCTCAGAGGGGGGGCTACGGACTGAAGCTTTCTTT. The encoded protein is CASSSEGGLRTEAFF.

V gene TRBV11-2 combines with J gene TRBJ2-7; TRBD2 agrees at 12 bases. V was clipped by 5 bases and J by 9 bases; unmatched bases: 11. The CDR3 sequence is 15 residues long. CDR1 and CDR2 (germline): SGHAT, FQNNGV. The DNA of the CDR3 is TGTGCCAGCAGCACCACTAGCGGGAGGCCGGTTGGGCAGTACTTC. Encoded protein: CASSTTSGRPVGQYF.

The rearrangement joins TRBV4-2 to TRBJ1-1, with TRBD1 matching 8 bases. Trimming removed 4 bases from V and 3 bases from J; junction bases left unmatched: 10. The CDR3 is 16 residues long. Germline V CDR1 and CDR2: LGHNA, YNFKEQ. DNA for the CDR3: TGTGCCAGCAGCCCTAGGCCAGGGGGCGAGGACACTGAAGCTTTCTTT. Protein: CASSPRPGGEDTEAFF.

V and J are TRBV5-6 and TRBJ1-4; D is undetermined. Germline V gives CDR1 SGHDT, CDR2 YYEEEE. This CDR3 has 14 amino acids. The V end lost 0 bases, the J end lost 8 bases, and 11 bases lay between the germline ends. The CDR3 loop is CASSLDPGGEKLFF. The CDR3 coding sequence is TGTGCCAGCAGCTTGGACCCAGGAGGGGAAAAACTGTTTTTT.

The chain's CDR3 is CARGQQETQYF. The CDR3 bases are TGTGCCAGGGGACAGCAAGAGACCCAGTACTTC. The rearrangement uses TRBV7-2 and TRBJ2-5; 7 bases align to TRBD1. Unmatched junction bases numbered 0, after V lost 9 bases and J lost 2 bases. The germline V gene has CDR1 SGHTA and CDR2 FQGNSA. The CDR3 is 11 residues long.

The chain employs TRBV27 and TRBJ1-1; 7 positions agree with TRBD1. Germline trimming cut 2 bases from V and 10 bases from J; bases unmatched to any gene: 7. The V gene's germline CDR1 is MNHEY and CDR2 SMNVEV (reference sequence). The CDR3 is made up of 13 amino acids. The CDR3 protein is CASSLRQGKGAFF. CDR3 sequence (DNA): TGTGCCAGCAGTTTAAGACAGGGAAAGGGAGCTTTCTTT.

For the CDR3, the DNA is TGTGCCACCAGCAGAGCCGGGACTGCCTCCTACGAGCAGTACTTC. Residues: CATSRAGTASYEQYF. This chain links TRBV15 with TRBJ2-7, with a possible D match to TRBD2 (6 bases). V lost 1 base and J 0 bases, leaving 10 bases between the germline ends. CDR1 is LNHNV and CDR2 is YYDKDF in the germline V gene (reference sequence). The CDR3 has 15 residues.

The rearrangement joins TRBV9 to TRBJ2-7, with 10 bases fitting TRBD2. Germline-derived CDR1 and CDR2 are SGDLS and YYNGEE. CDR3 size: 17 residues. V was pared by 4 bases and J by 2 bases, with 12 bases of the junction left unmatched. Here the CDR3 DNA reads TGTGCCAGCAGCCCCGGGCTAGCGGGAGTTTTGCCCTACGAGCAGTACTTC. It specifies CASSPGLAGVLPYEQYF.